This T cell receptor (beta chain) came from a study of PD-L1 blockade in urothelial cancer. Study as a whole: Patients' atezolizumab regimen, 1,200 mg intravenously every 3 weeks, began in the mid-2010s. Before enrollment, 0 to 3 chemotherapy regimens had been given to patients.

Here immunoSEQ multiplex PCR was the method, and the copy in TCRdb shows in-frame clones only, minus some. The sample records about 15,000 clones, roughly 90% being singletons. This clone has just one count. Patients' urothelial carcinoma was locally advanced or metastatic. The CDR3 has 12 amino acids. The germline V gene encodes CDR1 SEHNR and CDR2 FQNEAQ (reference sequence). V was clipped by 4 bases and J by 8 bases, with 11 bases between them. This specimen consisted of PBMCs, obtained around atezolizumab (anti-PD-L1) treatment. This chain connects TRBV7-9 to TRBJ1-1; a possible D gene is TRBD1 (5 bases). The receptor comes from a man between 65 and 80 years old with urothelial cancer. The CDR3 DNA follows: TGTGCCAGCAGCTCCGGAGGGACCGAAGCTTTCTTT. Its translation: CASSSGGTEAFF.